This TCR gamma chain was obtained from a study of Vδ1+ human thymocytes. General study findings and limits: TRG sequences recurred across donors, whereas TRD sequences stayed essentially private. Highly polyclonal TRG and TRD repertoires with Gaussian CDR3 length distributions appeared in thymus.

Trimming at V came to 1 base and at J to 4 bases, leaving 7 bases not matched to a gene. This CDR3 is built from 14 residues. Germline V CDR1 and CDR2: VINAFY, YDVSNSKD. This clone was seen more than once but under ten times. Its antigen is unknown. Extracted RNA was reverse transcribed into cDNA. Pooled V-gene forward primers with one constant-region reverse primer generated the CDR3 amplicons by multiplex PCR. TCRdb re-called the multiplex PCR reads through CATT. Of tens of thousands of gamma-chain clones in the sample, around 20% were seen once. The sequencing sample was made of Vdelta1+ gamma-delta thymocytes from the thymus. The subset was: FACS-sorted CD3+ TCRalphabeta- TCRVdelta1+ TCRVdelta2- thymocytes. The receptor's source is a boy younger than two who had congenital heart surgery. This sequence joins TRGV5 and TRGJ1 or TRGJ2. This CDR3 reads CATWDSLRYYKKLF. The CDR3 nucleotides are TGTGCCACCTGGGACAGCCTACGATATTATAAGAAACTCTTT.